This TCR beta chain comes out of a study of shared clonotypes between healthy human individuals. The table came from immunoSEQ multiplex PCR; TCRdb's copy has only in-frame clones and leaves some out. The sample contains roughly 1,000,000 clones, approximately 80% of which appear only once. Germline V gene lookup returns CDR1 MNHNS and CDR2 SASEGT. Germline trimming cut 6 bases from V and 7 bases from J; bases unmatched to any gene: 8. The CDR3 extends over 14 amino acids. This clone was found many times. Its antigen is unknown. Study-wide results and caveats: Between a few donors, naive CD4 clonotypes were shared at a level of about 5%.

Input material: memory CD4+ T cells from PBMCs. Subset: CD45RA-negative fraction. The V and J genes are TRBV6-1 and TRBJ1-4; 7 nucleotides match TRBD1. This sequence originates from a man aged 18-30 years in good health. Some clones in this sample may be carry-over from other donors' samples. The CDR3 nucleotides read TGTGCCAGCAGGGGGGAGGCAGGGGGTGAAAAACTGTTTTTT. Translating gives CASRGEAGGEKLFF.